This T cell receptor beta chain was obtained from a study of blood T cell repertoires in COVID-19. Study summary: The United States, Italy and Spain supplied acute and convalescent COVID-19 samples.

This clone was seen once. The CDR3 is 14 amino acids. CDR1 MNHNY and CDR2 SVGAGI come from the germline V gene (reference sequence). V trimming: 5 bases; J trimming: 4 bases; junction bases outside the gene matches: 6. In the original processing: Amplification of reference gene primers provided the estimated nucleated cell counts. Sequencing was performed with immunoSEQ multiplex PCR; in TCRdb, only in-frame clones are kept and a portion is missing. That table gives V, J and clone size, and the DNA gave D and trimming. This sample has about 160,000 clones; roughly 78% occur once, and the top ten carry around 8%.

Material: peripheral blood. The clonotype comes from an older woman with COVID-19, enrolled during active disease. The chain employs TRBV6-6 and TRBJ2-5, with 8 nucleotides matching TRBD1. CDR3 coding DNA: TGTGCCAGCAGTACCCCCGACAGGGGAGAGACCCAGTACTTC. It encodes CASSTPDRGETQYF.